Following are 28 T cell receptor beta chains from one sample sequenced in a study of OX40 agonist ivuxolimab in advanced cancers. Generated by immunoSEQ multiplex PCR, the TCRdb table keeps only in-frame clones and is missing some. The sample includes more than 60,000 clones, roughly 85% of them seen just once. The material was CD4+ or CD8+ T cells sorted from blood, obtained in a trial of the OX40 agonist ivuxolimab. The receptors here all came from an adult with an advanced solid tumor such as melanoma, head and neck, liver or kidney cancer.

This clone was found a few times. The V call is TRBV7-3, the J call TRBJ2-1; TRBD1 is a possible D gene (5 bases). Trimming removed 2 bases from V and 0 bases from J, with 11 bases in between. This CDR3 contains 16 residues. Germline assignment: CDR1 SGHTA and CDR2 FQGTGA. The CDR3 DNA sequence: TGTGCCAGCAGCTTACGTAGGGGCGACTCCTACAATGAGCAGTTCTTC. This sequence encodes CASSLRRGDSYNEQFF. Based on the CDR3 plus reference TRBV7-3 and TRBJ2-1, the full variable domain is GAGVSQTPSNKVTEKGKYVELRCDPISGHTALYWYRQSLGQGPEFLIYFQGTGAADDSGLPNDRFFAVRPEGSVSTLKIQRTERGDSAVYLCASSLRRGDSYNEQFFGPGTRLTVL.

This chain connects TRBV28 to TRBJ1-2; 12 nucleotides agree with TRBD1. V lost 4 bases and J lost 6; bases outside the gene matches: 3. The CDR3 contains 14 residues. Germline values: CDR1 MDHEN, CDR2 SYDVKM. CDR3 protein: CASSWGQGADGYTF. The CDR3 region has the DNA TGTGCCAGCAGTTGGGGACAGGGGGCGGATGGCTACACCTTC.

The table lists this clone with a count of one. This chain uses TRBV4-1 with TRBJ2-7, with unresolved D. Germline CDR1 reads MGHRA; CDR2 reads YSYEKL. CDR3 length: 15 residues. Trimming took off 0 bases at V and 3 bases at J, with 12 bases between the two ends. In DNA, the CDR3 is TGCGCCAGCAGCCAAGAGTTCAGTGAAAGCTACGAGCAGTACTTC. Translation: CASSQEFSESYEQYF.

The chain employs TRBV2 and TRBJ2-5; D gene uncertain. The CDR3 extends over 14 amino acids. V was pared by 2 bases and J by 1 base, with 8 bases between. The germline gives CDR1 SNHLY, CDR2 FYNNEI. The CDR3 loop is CASSESVSQETQYF. CDR3 DNA sequence: TGTGCCAGCAGTGAATCGGTCAGCCAAGAGACCCAGTACTTC.

The chain uses TRBV29-1 and TRBJ2-5, with TRBD2 matching over 8 bases. Germline V gene lookup returns CDR1 SQVTM and CDR2 ANQGSEA. This CDR3 is built from 13 residues. Losses at the gene ends were 6 bases for V and 1 base for J; bases not matched to a gene: 4. The CDR3 is CSVAREAQETQYF. CDR3 sequence (DNA): TGCAGCGTGGCGCGGGAGGCCCAAGAGACCCAGTACTTC.

The chain employs TRBV9 and TRBJ1-3, with D perhaps TRBD1 (6 bases). V was pared by 2 bases and J by 1 base, with 13 bases between. Germline V lookup: CDR1 SGDLS, CDR2 YYNGEE. The CDR3 has 16 residues. The CDR3 spells CASSVGARGSGNTIYF. The CDR3 nucleotides are TGTGCCAGCAGCGTCGGAGCCAGGGGATCTGGAAACACCATATATTTT.

The rearrangement joins TRBV9 to TRBJ2-1; 10 nucleotides match TRBD2. J lost 6 bases, V lost 3 bases, and 9 bases had no gene match. Germline V gene sequence: CDR1 SGDLS, CDR2 YYNGEE. The CDR3 loop spans 16 amino acids. CDR3 region: CASSGSPSGSVNEQFF. The CDR3 region has the DNA TGTGCCAGCAGCGGAAGTCCTAGCGGGAGTGTCAATGAGCAGTTCTTC.

The CDR3, as DNA: TGTGCCAGCAGTCTCGGACAGGGGTACACCGGGGAGCTGTTTTTT. This encodes CASSLGQGYTGELFF. The chain has TRBV28 and TRBJ2-2; 9 nucleotides agree with TRBD1. Germline CDR1 MDHEN, CDR2 SYDVKM. The junction had 4 bases not matched to a gene; V was cut back by 5 bases and J by 3 bases. The CDR3 spans 15 residues.

V gene TRBV5-1 combines with J gene TRBJ2-1; possible D gene TRBD2, 7 bases. This CDR3 is built from 17 residues. Germline values: CDR1 SGHRS, CDR2 YFSETQ. V gave up 4 bases and J gave up 4 bases, with 21 bases separating them. The CDR3 spells CASSRGAVAGVYNEQFF. CDR3 DNA sequence: TGCGCCAGCAGCAGGGGGGCAGTCGCGGGAGTGTACAATGAGCAGTTCTTC.

The CDR3: CASSLAGGPETQYF. The DNA of the CDR3 is TGTGCCAGCAGCTTAGCGGGGGGGCCAGAGACCCAGTACTTC. The chain links TRBV7-9 to TRBJ2-5, with a possible D match to TRBD2 (7 bases). This CDR3 is 14 amino acids long. The V end lost 0 bases, the J end lost 4 bases, and 9 bases lay between the germline ends. Germline values: CDR1 SEHNR, CDR2 FQNEAQ (reference sequence).

Only one count was recorded for this clone. CDR3 sequence reads: CASRTDNYGYTF. CDR3 nucleotides: TGTGCCAGTAGGACAGATAACTATGGCTACACCTTC. The chain links TRBV19 to TRBJ1-2, with D tentatively TRBD1 (5 bases). Trimming removed 6 bases at V and 1 base at J, with 6 bases between. The CDR3 runs to 12 residues. Germline CDR1 and CDR2: LNHDA and SQIVND (reference sequence).

The chain employs TRBV19 and TRBJ1-5; 7 nucleotides line up with TRBD1. The V gene end was trimmed by 3 bases and the J gene end by 7 bases; junction bases not matched to a gene: 3. This CDR3 contains 13 residues. Germline loops: CDR1 LNHDA, CDR2 SQIVND (reference sequence). The CDR3 DNA reads as TGTGCCAGTAGTATGCAGGGGGGACAGCCCCAGCATTTT. Translating it yields CASSMQGGQPQHF.

The J gene is TRBJ2-1, the V gene TRBV14; perhaps TRBD1 as D (5 bases). Germline V lookup: CDR1 SGHDN, CDR2 FVKESK. The CDR3 covers 16 residues. With 1 base removed from V and 7 bases from J, the gap between germline ends came to 17 bases. In DNA form, the CDR3 reads TGTGCCAGCAGCCAAGTAGTAGGGGCCACAACGAATGAGCAGTTCTTC. It translates to CASSQVVGATTNEQFF.

A single count supports this clone. The chain uses TRBV7-2 and TRBJ2-5, with D possibly TRBD2 on 6 matching bases. Trimming removed 1 base at V and 6 bases at J, with 15 bases between. The germline CDR1 and CDR2 sequences are SGHTA and FQGNSA. The CDR3 loop spans 15 amino acids. CDR3 sequence: CASSLDSDGGQTQYF. The CDR3 nucleotides are TGTGCCAGCAGCTTAGACTCAGACGGAGGGCAGACCCAGTACTTC.

About this clone itself: This sample includes further DNA sequences coding for the same CDR3. CDR3 region: CASSLEGSYNEQFF. The CDR3 nucleotides are TGTGCCAGCAGCTTGGAGGGTTCCTACAATGAGCAGTTCTTC. The chain recombines TRBV7-9 with TRBJ2-1; D may be TRBD2 (6 bases). The CDR3 is 14 residues long. In germline, CDR1 is SEHNR, CDR2 FQNEAQ (reference sequence). The ends were cut back, 3 bases at V and 1 base at J, with 7 bases in the middle.

The rearrangement uses TRBV29-1 and TRBJ2-1; D is unresolved. The CDR3 has 15 amino acids. V gave up 6 bases and J gave up 8 bases, with 23 bases separating them. CDR1 and CDR2 from the germline V gene are SQVTM and ANQGSEA. CDR3 in amino acids: CSVTRSLGLSDEQFF. CDR3 nucleotides: TGCAGCGTAACCCGATCGCTTGGGCTTTCAGATGAGCAGTTCTTC.

The chain has TRBV28 and TRBJ2-7, with 13 nucleotides matching TRBD2. This CDR3 region has 15 residues. With 6 bases clipped from V and 5 bases from J, the junction kept 7 bases outside the gene matches. The germline V gene has CDR1 MDHEN and CDR2 SYDVKM. As DNA, the CDR3 is TGTGCCAGCAGGACACGGACTAGCGGGAGCGACGAGCAGTACTTC. Translation gives CASRTRTSGSDEQYF.

The chain links TRBV19 to TRBJ2-7; D is uncertain. The CDR3 loop spans 11 amino acids. CDR1 is LNHDA, CDR2 SQIVND, per germline (reference sequence). Deletions cut 5 bases from V and 2 bases from J, with 4 bases between. The CDR3 loop reads CASSAAYEQYF. DNA of the CDR3: TGTGCCAGTAGTGCAGCCTACGAGCAGTACTTC.

The V and J genes are TRBV30 and TRBJ1-5; a weak D match, TRBD1 (5 bases). Germline loops: CDR1 GTSNPN, CDR2 SVGIG (reference sequence). There are 15 residues in the CDR3. Trimming left V 5 bases short and J 1 base short, with 15 bases between. Here the CDR3 reads CAWARMGPSNQPQHF. CDR3 in DNA: TGTGCCTGGGCGCGCATGGGACCGAGCAATCAGCCCCAGCATTTT.

In DNA, the CDR3 is TGTGCCAGCAGCCGCCCCAGGGGACAAGGGGACACTGAAGCTTTCTTT. Amino acid sequence: CASSRPRGQGDTEAFF. The chain couples TRBV7-9 to TRBJ1-1; D might be TRBD1 (6 bases). V lost 5 bases and J lost 3, with 19 bases in between. CDR1 and CDR2 from the germline V gene are SEHNR and FQNEAQ (reference sequence). The CDR3 has 16 residues.

This clone was seen a single time. The rearrangement joins TRBV28 to TRBJ2-7; 7 bases agree with TRBD1. The CDR3 is 14 amino acids. Germline lookup yields CDR1 MDHEN and CDR2 SYDVKM. V lost 7 bases, J lost 5 bases, and 11 bases stayed unmatched. The CDR3 nucleotides are TGTGCCAGCACCAAAAACAACAGGGGAAACGAGCAGTACTTC. Its translation: CASTKNNRGNEQYF.

The rearrangement links TRBV11-2 to TRBJ2-5; D is uncertain. The germline V and J ends were trimmed by 3 bases and 11 bases, with 10 bases remaining between them. The CDR3 runs 11 residues. CDR1 and CDR2 from the germline V gene are SGHAT and FQNNGV. The CDR3 DNA sequence: TGTGCCAGCAGCTTTCCGGAAGAGCAGTACTTC. Residues: CASSFPEEQYF.

The rearrangement joins TRBV15 to TRBJ2-5, with D unclear. This CDR3 spans 12 amino acids. V lost 0 bases and J lost 5, with 4 bases in between. CDR1 and CDR2 from the germline V gene are LNHNV and YYDKDF (reference sequence). The CDR3, as DNA: TGTGCCACCAGCAGAGATGAGGAGACCCAGTACTTC. It codes for CATSRDEETQYF.

V is TRBV14 and J is TRBJ2-3; TRBD2 aligns across 10 bases. V lost 4 bases to trimming and J lost 4 bases; unmatched junction nucleotides: 11. Germline-derived CDR1 and CDR2 are SGHDN and FVKESK. This CDR3 region has 17 residues. Here the CDR3 DNA reads TGTGCCAGCAGCCGAAGAGGAGCGGGGGGGCTTTCAGATACGCAGTATTTT. This translates into CASSRRGAGGLSDTQYF.

The gene calls are TRBV10-3 and TRBJ2-7; a weak D match, TRBD1 (5 bases). CDR1 and CDR2 (germline): ENHRY, SYGVKD. V was shortened by 10 bases and J by 0 bases, with 10 bases between the two germline ends. There are 12 residues in the CDR3. The CDR3 loop reads CATRQSSYEQYF. The CDR3 coding sequence is TGTGCCACGCGACAGAGCTCCTACGAGCAGTACTTC.

V gene TRBV4-1 combines with J gene TRBJ1-5; D call uncertain. The germline V gene encodes CDR1 MGHRA and CDR2 YSYEKL. This CDR3 is built from 15 residues. Trimming shortened V by 0 bases and J by 7 bases, and 13 bases separated the two germline ends. The CDR3 protein is CASSQDLSKRQPQHF. As DNA, the CDR3 is TGCGCCAGCAGCCAAGATCTATCCAAGAGGCAGCCCCAGCATTTT.

This clone showed up just a few times. V gene TRBV7-9 combines with J gene TRBJ1-2; weak D call: TRBD1 (6 bases). Per the germline V gene, CDR1 is SEHNR and CDR2 is FQNEAQ (reference sequence). Trimming stripped 5 bases from V and 4 bases from J, with 14 bases between. The CDR3 length is 14 residues. In DNA, the CDR3 is TGTGCCAGCAGCCCAGGACAGACCCCCTATGGCTACACCTTC. It translates to CASSPGQTPYGYTF.

V is TRBV15 and J is TRBJ2-1; 8 bases are shared with TRBD2. Germline V CDR1 and CDR2: LNHNV, YYDKDF (reference sequence). Germline trimming cut 1 base from V and 0 bases from J; bases unmatched to any gene: 8. The CDR3 is 18 amino acids. The CDR3 DNA sequence: TGTGCCACCAGCAGAGGGTATGGCGGGGGGAGCTCCTACAATGAGCAGTTCTTC. This encodes CATSRGYGGGSSYNEQFF.